The clone carrying this TCR beta chain appeared a few times. Its antigen is unidentified. The sample originates from a study of cytomegalovirus exposure and HLA in healthy donors. As for the study in general: Early release data held around 80 million unique TCRs from HLA-typed donors. Overall study results and limits: Under in vitro conditions, three CMV-associated chains were confirmed as specific for CMV antigens. Rarity marked most TCR sequences, yet some public TCRs occurred in many donors. Cytomegalovirus status was reportedly diagnosed by the classifier with high specificity and sensitivity.

The PCR made use of 60 Vbeta and 13 Jbeta primers. Sequencing was performed with immunoSEQ multiplex PCR; in TCRdb, only in-frame clones are kept and a portion is missing. The sample has about 120,000 clones; 63% are singletons. V shed 6 bases and J 3 bases; nucleotides not matched to a gene: 5. Germline V gene lookup returns CDR1 MNHEY and CDR2 SMNVEV (reference sequence). The CDR3 consists of 13 residues. Sequencing was done on a sample of PBMCs. The receptor was isolated from a middle-aged man in good health and CMV-seropositive. The J gene is TRBJ2-7, the V gene TRBV27; 7 bases are a match to TRBD1. The chain's CDR3 is CASSYRGDYEQYF. Written as DNA, the CDR3 is TGTGCCAGCAGCTACAGGGGAGACTACGAGCAGTACTTC.